These 28 T cell receptor beta chains were all obtained from the same sample, sequenced in a study of T cells in Graves' hyperthyroidism and ophthalmopathy. The investigators amplified TCR beta CDR3 regions from RNA transcripts. Researchers ran a first-round RT-PCR on the TCR CDR3 using the HTBI primer set. Each CDR3 protein gets one entry after TCRdb re-called the multiplex PCR reads with MiXCR. Of hundreds of thousands of distinct CDR3 sequences listed, approximately 40% are singletons. Sequenced sample: blood. All receptors derive from a man aged 18 to 35 with Graves' hyperthyroidism.

This clonotype has more than one count but fewer than ten. V is TRBV5-5 and J is TRBJ2-7; 12 nucleotides align to TRBD1. Per the germline V gene, CDR1 is SGHKS and CDR2 is YYEKEE (reference sequence). CDR3 length equals 15 residues. V lost 2 bases to trimming and J lost 5 bases; unmatched junction nucleotides: 5. The CDR3 protein is CASSFRDRGPDEQYF. The CDR3 coding sequence is TGTGCCAGCAGCTTTCGGGACAGGGGGCCGGACGAGCAGTACTTC.

This clonotype appeared many times. This chain joins TRBV12-3 or TRBV12-4 and TRBJ2-5; D is perhaps TRBD2 (5 bases). Trimming removed 5 bases from V and 4 bases from J, with 8 bases in between. The CDR3 is 12 amino acids. As DNA, the CDR3 is TGTGCCAGCAGTACTAGAGTAGAGACCCAGTACTTC. It translates to CASSTRVETQYF.

The chain couples TRBV10-2 to TRBJ1-1; D gene unclear. From germline, CDR1 is WSHSY and CDR2 SAAADI. CDR3 length: 17 amino acids. The V end was cut by 7 bases, the J end by 1 base, with 22 bases between. The chain's CDR3 is CASTDPRGLRKNTEAFF. In DNA form, the CDR3 reads TGCGCCAGCACCGACCCCCGTGGGCTTAGAAAGAACACTGAAGCTTTCTTT.

About this clonotype: Possible read error: a much larger clone is one base away. This rearrangement joins TRBV7-2 to TRBJ2-5; weak D call: TRBD2 (6 bases). CDR1 is SGHTA and CDR2 is FQGNSA in the germline V gene. The CDR3 runs 16 residues. CDR3 region: CASSLESGTTRETQCF. The CDR3 nucleotides read TGTGCCAGCAGCTTAGAGTCCGGGACCACCCGGGAGACCCAGTGCTTC.

This clonotype appeared a few times. The chain employs TRBV12-3 or TRBV12-4 and TRBJ1-4; TRBD1 is a possible D gene (5 bases). Trimming cost V 5 bases and J 3 bases, with 13 bases left between them. This CDR3 has 15 residues. Here the CDR3 DNA reads TGTGCCAGCAGTCCTAGACAGAGGTCTAATGAAAAACTGTTTTTT. Encoded protein: CASSPRQRSNEKLFF.

This clonotype has only a few counts. The V gene is TRBV7-2, the J gene TRBJ1-1; 9 bases are shared with TRBD1. There are 18 residues in the CDR3. Germline assignment: CDR1 SGHTA and CDR2 FQGNSA. Trimming cost V 1 base and J 3 bases; bases outside gene matches: 12. The CDR3 reads CASSLDEGDRAKHTEAFF. Written as DNA, the CDR3 is TGTGCCAGCAGCTTAGATGAGGGGGACAGGGCTAAGCACACTGAAGCTTTCTTT.

This clonotype showed up many times. The chain couples TRBV20-1 to TRBJ2-5; 9 bases are shared with TRBD2. CDR3 length: 14 amino acids. Germline V gives CDR1 DFQATT, CDR2 SNEGSKA (reference sequence). V shed 2 bases, J shed 2 bases, and the junction held 3 bases outside the gene matches. The CDR3 sequence is CSARPTSGQETQYF. CDR3 DNA: TGCAGTGCTAGACCGACTAGCGGACAAGAGACCCAGTACTTC.

The CDR3 spells CASRFTGGSHGYTF. The CDR3 nucleotides are TGTGCCAGCAGATTTACTGGGGGGTCGCATGGCTACACCTTC. This rearrangement joins TRBV12-3 or TRBV12-4 to TRBJ1-2; TRBD1 might be the D (5 bases). V shed 6 bases and J shed 6 bases, with 17 bases lying between them. The CDR3 spans 14 residues.

The rearrangement uses TRBV7-9 and TRBJ2-7, with D possibly TRBD2 on 6 matching bases. Trimming pared 1 base from V and 11 bases from J, leaving 12 bases between. Germline V gene sequence: CDR1 SEHNR, CDR2 FQNEAQ (reference sequence). The CDR3 consists of 12 residues. The CDR3 sequence: CASSLEEGLEYF. As DNA, the CDR3 is TGTGCCAGCAGCTTAGAGGAGGGGTTGGAGTACTTC.

This clonotype was picked up a small number of times. J is TRBJ2-7 and V is TRBV5-5; D gene uncertain. V lost 0 bases to trimming and J lost 2 bases, with 12 bases between them. Germline CDR1 reads SGHKS; CDR2 reads YYEKEE (reference sequence). The CDR3 has 15 residues. CDR3 sequence: CASSLGYKSPYEQYF. In nucleotides, the CDR3 is TGTGCCAGCAGCTTGGGTTACAAGTCGCCCTACGAGCAGTACTTC.

This clonotype has more than one count but fewer than ten. The chain links TRBV7-6 to TRBJ1-2; TRBD1 is a possible D gene (5 bases). Germline loops: CDR1 SGHVS, CDR2 FNYEAQ. The ends were cut back, 5 bases at V and 3 bases at J, with 19 bases in the middle. The CDR3 is made up of 16 amino acids. The CDR3 is CASSAIQSDTYYGYTF. For the CDR3, the DNA is TGTGCCAGCAGCGCTATACAGTCGGACACCTACTATGGCTACACCTTC.

This clonotype was seen at least ten times. The rearrangement joins TRBV7-2 to TRBJ1-1; no reliable D call. CDR3 length: 14 residues. CDR1 and CDR2 (germline): SGHTA, FQGNSA. V lost 5 bases and J 5 bases, leaving 15 bases between the germline ends. In nucleotides, the CDR3 is TGTGCCAGCAGCCTCGTGAGAGGGCAAACTGAAGCTTTCTTT. As protein: CASSLVRGQTEAFF.

This clonotype was observed a few times. This chain links TRBV29-1 with TRBJ2-2; 7 positions match TRBD1. Losses at the gene ends were 7 bases for V and 5 bases for J; bases not matched to a gene: 13. The CDR3 is made up of 15 amino acids. Germline CDR1 is SQVTM and CDR2 is ANQGSEA. The CDR3 protein is CSGLRQGVSTGELFF. The CDR3 DNA sequence: TGCAGCGGCCTTCGGCAGGGGGTTTCGACCGGGGAGCTGTTTTTT.

This clonotype was counted ten times or more. The V call is TRBV7-9, the J call TRBJ2-7; possible D gene TRBD2, 5 bases. The CDR3 is made up of 13 amino acids. The V gene lost 1 base and the J gene lost 4 bases, with 8 bases spanning the gap. Germline loops: CDR1 SEHNR, CDR2 FQNEAQ (reference sequence). Here the CDR3 DNA reads TGTGCCAGCAGCTTAGTCGGGATGTACGAGCAGTACTTC. It translates to CASSLVGMYEQYF.

This clonotype appeared many times. The rearrangement uses TRBV9 and TRBJ1-2, with 8 bases lining up with TRBD1. Losses at the gene ends were 3 bases for V and 4 bases for J; bases not matched to a gene: 2. The CDR3 sequence is 13 residues long. The germline gives CDR1 SGDLS, CDR2 YYNGEE. CDR3 residues: CASSGGQVYGYTF. Written as DNA, the CDR3 is TGTGCCAGCAGCGGGGGACAGGTCTATGGCTACACCTTC.

Many counts were recorded for this clonotype. The J gene is TRBJ1-5, the V gene TRBV15; D uncertain. Looked up from germline, CDR1 is LNHNV and CDR2 is YYDKDF (reference sequence). Deletions cut 3 bases from V and 10 bases from J, with 7 bases between. The CDR3 runs 11 residues. CDR3 nucleotides: TGTGCCACCAGCAGGGTCAGCCCCCAGCATTTT. It specifies CATSRVSPQHF.

The CDR3 region is CASSVTGTISYNEQFF. The DNA for the CDR3 is TGTGCCAGCAGCGTCACCGGGACTATCTCCTACAATGAGCAGTTCTTC. The V and J genes are TRBV9 and TRBJ2-1; 7 bases agree with TRBD2. CDR3 size: 16 residues. With V trimmed by 2 bases and J by 0 bases, 5 bases remained unmatched. Germline loops: CDR1 SGDLS, CDR2 YYNGEE.

The chain has TRBV10-3 and TRBJ1-5; 10 bases line up with TRBD1. The germline V gene has CDR1 ENHRY and CDR2 SYGVKD. The CDR3 covers 15 residues. The junction had 7 bases not matched to a gene; V was cut back by 10 bases and J by 1 base. The CDR3 sequence is CATGTGDSSNQPQHF. Here the CDR3 DNA reads TGTGCCACCGGGACAGGGGATAGCAGCAATCAGCCCCAGCATTTT.

This chain connects TRBV9 to TRBJ1-2; 7 bases align to TRBD1. Trimming at V came to 0 bases and at J to 6 bases, leaving 5 bases not matched to a gene. The CDR3 totals 14 residues. From germline, CDR1 is SGDLS and CDR2 YYNGEE. The CDR3 loop reads CASSVGQGRDGYTF. In DNA form, the CDR3 reads TGTGCCAGCAGCGTAGGACAGGGTAGGGATGGCTACACCTTC.

This clonotype was recorded many times. The V call is TRBV9, the J call TRBJ2-7; D not resolved. The ends were cut back, 4 bases at V and 3 bases at J, with 14 bases in the middle. Germline values: CDR1 SGDLS, CDR2 YYNGEE. The CDR3 extends over 14 amino acids. The CDR3 DNA reads TGTGCCAGCAGCAGGGATCTAATAGACTACGAGCAGTACTTC. Encoded protein: CASSRDLIDYEQYF.

V is TRBV19 and J is TRBJ1-5; D gene uncertain. CDR1 is LNHDA, CDR2 SQIVND, per germline (reference sequence). CDR3 length: 14 residues. Trimming shortened V by 0 bases and J by 2 bases, and 5 bases separated the two germline ends. CDR3 in DNA: TGTGCCAGTAGTATAGATCCCGGCAATCAGCCCCAGCATTTT. Protein sequence: CASSIDPGNQPQHF.

This clonotype occurred a few times. The chain joins TRBV5-8 to TRBJ2-5; TRBD2 aligns across 9 bases. The junction had 5 bases not matched to a gene; V was cut back by 3 bases and J by 5 bases. Germline V lookup: CDR1 SGHTS, CDR2 YDEGEE. This CDR3 has 14 residues. CDR3 in amino acids: CASSSGLARETQYF. CDR3 bases: TGTGCCAGCAGCTCGGGACTAGCCCGGGAGACCCAGTACTTC.

Comments on this clonotype: Since a much larger clone is just one base distant, this may be a read error. The CDR3 loop is CSGGQGETLYF. In DNA form, the CDR3 reads TGCAGCGGGGGACAGGGGGAGACCCTGTACTTC. The chain carries TRBV29-1 and TRBJ2-5; 11 nucleotides line up with TRBD1. This CDR3 has 11 residues. Per germline, CDR1 SQVTM and CDR2 ANQGSEA.

This clonotype occurred many times. The J gene is TRBJ1-3, the V gene TRBV20-1; 7 bases map to TRBD1. Losses at the gene ends were 2 bases for V and 4 bases for J; bases not matched to a gene: 5. CDR1 is DFQATT, CDR2 SNEGSKA, per germline (reference sequence). CDR3 length: 14 amino acids. The CDR3 DNA follows: TGCAGTGCTAGACCGGGACAGTCAGGAAACACCATATATTTT. Protein: CSARPGQSGNTIYF.

This clonotype came up many times. V gene TRBV9 combines with J gene TRBJ1-2; D ambiguous. Trimming removed 2 bases at V and 3 bases at J, with 14 bases between. The CDR3 runs 15 residues. The germline CDR1 and CDR2 sequences are SGDLS and YYNGEE. CDR3 DNA: TGTGCCAGCAGCGTGAGGCCGTCTCAGGACTATGGCTACACCTTC. It specifies CASSVRPSQDYGYTF.

The chain recombines TRBV7-6 with TRBJ2-5; 9 bases agree with TRBD1. V shed 5 bases and J 4 bases; nucleotides not matched to a gene: 11. Germline V gene data show CDR1 as SGHVS and CDR2 as FNYEAQ. The CDR3 loop spans 16 amino acids. The CDR3 nucleotides read TGTGCCAGCAGCCCGTGGACAGGGGAATGGGTAGAGACCCAGTACTTC. Its translation: CASSPWTGEWVETQYF.

The rearrangement links TRBV7-2 to TRBJ2-6; D gene unclear. Germline-derived CDR1 and CDR2 are SGHTA and FQGNSA. V lost 5 bases, J lost 16 bases, and 12 bases lay in between. This CDR3 is built from 11 residues. The CDR3 spells CASSPAPTLTF. DNA of the CDR3: TGTGCCAGCAGCCCGGCGCCAACGCTGACTTTC.

The gene calls are TRBV29-1 and TRBJ1-2; the D is unclear. The V and J ends lost 4 bases and 5 bases respectively, with 14 bases between them. This CDR3 is built from 13 residues. In germline, CDR1 is SQVTM, CDR2 ANQGSEA. The CDR3 sequence is CSVGEIDLYGYTF. DNA of the CDR3: TGCAGCGTTGGAGAGATCGACCTGTATGGCTACACCTTC.